The rows below give T cell receptor beta chains drawn from one sample of a study of shared T cell receptors in the human thymus. Method: immunoSEQ multiplex PCR; TCRdb's copy keeps in-frame clones and lacks some. This table has some 640,000 clones, about 90% appearing once. These data were also filed under a second study, of human thymus T cells.

The sequenced material came from thymocytes. Every receptor here comes from a boy under two years old with a congenital heart defect. The CDR3 runs from the conserved cysteine through the conserved F or W. The order of the fields is V gene, D gene, clone size, J gene, CDR3 DNA, CDR3 protein. The D gene is left open where the match is weak. Only some rows state a clone size, as once, few, many or a class for expanded clones.

TRBV11-2,-,-,TRBJ1-1,TGTGCCAGCAGCTTATCCGGGAACACTGAAGCTTTCTTT,CASSLSGNTEAFF
TRBV18,-,-,TRBJ1-1,TGTGCCAGCTCCCCCCCCGGGGCTGAAGCTTTCTTT,CASSPPGAEAFF
TRBV11-2,-,-,TRBJ2-3,TGTGCCAGCAGCTTAGGGGGGACTGGAGCAGATACGCAGTATTTT,CASSLGGTGADTQYF
TRBV29-1,-,-,TRBJ1-1,TGCAGCCTCTCTGGGGGCATCTCTGAAGCTTTCTTT,CSLSGGISEAFF
TRBV14,TRBD1,-,TRBJ2-1,TGTGCCAGCAGCCAAGCATCGGGACAGGGTTACGTCAATGAGCAGTTCTTC,CASSQASGQGYVNEQFF
TRBV9,TRBD2,-,TRBJ2-1,TGTGCCAGCAGCGTCGAGACTAGCGGCTACAATGAGCAGTTCTTC,CASSVETSGYNEQFF
TRBV2,-,-,TRBJ2-3,TGTGCCAGCAGTGAAGCCGTAGGACTAGGGGGGGCAGATACGCAGTATTTT,CASSEAVGLGGADTQYF
TRBV28,-,-,TRBJ2-7,TGTGCCAGCAGTTCTGCAGGGTTGGGTTCCTACGAGCAGTACTTC,CASSSAGLGSYEQYF
TRBV5-1,-,-,TRBJ1-6,TGCGCCAGCAGCTTGGCCTCGGTGGACCAGGGAGGATCACCCCTCCACTTT,CASSLASVDQGGSPLHF
TRBV4-3,-,once,TRBJ1-1,TGCGCCAGCAGCCAAGGAAAGGGAGGAGGGCGGAACACTGAAGCTTTCTTT,CASSQGKGGGRNTEAFF
TRBV19,-,-,TRBJ1-5,TGTGCCAGTAGTATAGATCGGGGGGACCTTAGCAATCAGCCCCAGCATTTT,CASSIDRGDLSNQPQHF
TRBV6-6,TRBD1,few,TRBJ1-6,TGTGCCAGCGTACCGGGACAGGGCAATTCACCCCTCCACTTT,CASVPGQGNSPLHF
TRBV28,TRBD1,-,TRBJ1-3,TGTGCCAGCAGTTTGACAGGGTTTGGAAACACCATATATTTT,CASSLTGFGNTIYF
TRBV7-2,-,-,TRBJ1-1,TGTGCCAGCAGCCGTACAGGAAGACCCCCTGAAGCTTTCTTT,CASSRTGRPPEAFF
TRBV6-5,TRBD2,-,TRBJ2-1,TGTGCCAGCAGTTACGGGCGGGAGCACTCCTACAATGAGCAGTTCTTC,CASSYGREHSYNEQFF
TRBV6-5,-,-,TRBJ2-1,TGTGCCAGCAGTTACACCCTAGGCGGAGTTAACAATGAGCAGTTCTTC,CASSYTLGGVNNEQFF
TRBV4-3,-,-,TRBJ1-1,TGCGCCAGCAGCCAAGATCCAGGCACTCACATGAACACTGAAGCTTTCTTT,CASSQDPGTHMNTEAFF
TRBV11-2,TRBD1,-,TRBJ1-2,TGTGCCAGCAGCTTAGGACACCTCACCGGGACAGGGGCCTATGGCTACACCTTC,CASSLGHLTGTGAYGYTF
TRBV9,TRBD2,-,TRBJ2-2,TGTGCCAGCAGCGAGCCCCTCCTAAACGGGGGGGTTCACGGGGAGCTGTTTTTT,CASSEPLLNGGVHGELFF
TRBV15,-,-,TRBJ1-3,TGTGCCACCAGCAGAGATAAGGGCAGGGTTGGAAACACCATATATTTT,CATSRDKGRVGNTIYF
TRBV19,-,-,TRBJ2-5,TGTGCCAGTAGTATAGGACAGCAACAAGAGACCCAGTACTTC,CASSIGQQQETQYF
TRBV1,-,-,TRBJ1-1,TGCACCAGCAGCCAAGATAGGGGGGGTATGCAGGGGAAGCATGAAGCTTTCTTT,CTSSQDRGGMQGKHEAFF
TRBV19,TRBD2,-,TRBJ2-1,TGTGCCAGTAGTACCTACACTAGCGGGGGAGAGCAGTTCTTC,CASSTYTSGGEQFF
TRBV7-9,-,-,TRBJ2-7,TGTGCCAGCAGCCAGGCAGTTGGGGAGCAGTACTTC,CASSQAVGEQYF
TRBV19,TRBD1,-,TRBJ1-5,TGTGCCAGTAGCTTTACGGACAGGTCGGATCAGCCCCAGCATTTT,CASSFTDRSDQPQHF
TRBV18,TRBD1,-,TRBJ1-4,TGTGCCAGCTCACCACCCCATTTTGGGACAGGGGAACGTGGTGAAAAACTGTTTTTT,CASSPPHFGTGERGEKLFF
TRBV5-4,TRBD2,-,TRBJ2-7,TGTGCCAGCAGCTCCCCCCGGGGGGAATTCAACGAGCAGTACTTC,CASSSPRGEFNEQYF
TRBV9,-,-,TRBJ2-3,TGTGCCAGCAGCGTCGCGGGCACAGATACGCAGTATTTT,CASSVAGTDTQYF
TRBV14,-,-,TRBJ2-7,TGTGCCAGCAGCCAGAAGACCCCACAGCTAACCTACGAGCAGTACTTC,CASSQKTPQLTYEQYF
TRBV5-1,TRBD2,-,TRBJ2-5,TGCGCCAGCAGCTTGGCCGGGGGGGCAATTACGGAGACCCAGTACTTC,CASSLAGGAITETQYF
TRBV10-3,TRBD1,-,TRBJ2-3,TGTGCCATCAGGTATACAGGGGTAAGCACAGATACGCAGTATTTT,CAIRYTGVSTDTQYF
TRBV5-1,TRBD1,once,TRBJ1-2,TGCGCCAGCAGCTTGAGGACAGGGAACGGCTACACCTTC,CASSLRTGNGYTF
TRBV7-6,-,-,TRBJ1-6,TGTGCCAGCAGCTCCCTCGCCCAGAACACTAGGCTTCCAAATTCACCCCTCCACTTT,CASSSLAQNTRLPNSPLHF